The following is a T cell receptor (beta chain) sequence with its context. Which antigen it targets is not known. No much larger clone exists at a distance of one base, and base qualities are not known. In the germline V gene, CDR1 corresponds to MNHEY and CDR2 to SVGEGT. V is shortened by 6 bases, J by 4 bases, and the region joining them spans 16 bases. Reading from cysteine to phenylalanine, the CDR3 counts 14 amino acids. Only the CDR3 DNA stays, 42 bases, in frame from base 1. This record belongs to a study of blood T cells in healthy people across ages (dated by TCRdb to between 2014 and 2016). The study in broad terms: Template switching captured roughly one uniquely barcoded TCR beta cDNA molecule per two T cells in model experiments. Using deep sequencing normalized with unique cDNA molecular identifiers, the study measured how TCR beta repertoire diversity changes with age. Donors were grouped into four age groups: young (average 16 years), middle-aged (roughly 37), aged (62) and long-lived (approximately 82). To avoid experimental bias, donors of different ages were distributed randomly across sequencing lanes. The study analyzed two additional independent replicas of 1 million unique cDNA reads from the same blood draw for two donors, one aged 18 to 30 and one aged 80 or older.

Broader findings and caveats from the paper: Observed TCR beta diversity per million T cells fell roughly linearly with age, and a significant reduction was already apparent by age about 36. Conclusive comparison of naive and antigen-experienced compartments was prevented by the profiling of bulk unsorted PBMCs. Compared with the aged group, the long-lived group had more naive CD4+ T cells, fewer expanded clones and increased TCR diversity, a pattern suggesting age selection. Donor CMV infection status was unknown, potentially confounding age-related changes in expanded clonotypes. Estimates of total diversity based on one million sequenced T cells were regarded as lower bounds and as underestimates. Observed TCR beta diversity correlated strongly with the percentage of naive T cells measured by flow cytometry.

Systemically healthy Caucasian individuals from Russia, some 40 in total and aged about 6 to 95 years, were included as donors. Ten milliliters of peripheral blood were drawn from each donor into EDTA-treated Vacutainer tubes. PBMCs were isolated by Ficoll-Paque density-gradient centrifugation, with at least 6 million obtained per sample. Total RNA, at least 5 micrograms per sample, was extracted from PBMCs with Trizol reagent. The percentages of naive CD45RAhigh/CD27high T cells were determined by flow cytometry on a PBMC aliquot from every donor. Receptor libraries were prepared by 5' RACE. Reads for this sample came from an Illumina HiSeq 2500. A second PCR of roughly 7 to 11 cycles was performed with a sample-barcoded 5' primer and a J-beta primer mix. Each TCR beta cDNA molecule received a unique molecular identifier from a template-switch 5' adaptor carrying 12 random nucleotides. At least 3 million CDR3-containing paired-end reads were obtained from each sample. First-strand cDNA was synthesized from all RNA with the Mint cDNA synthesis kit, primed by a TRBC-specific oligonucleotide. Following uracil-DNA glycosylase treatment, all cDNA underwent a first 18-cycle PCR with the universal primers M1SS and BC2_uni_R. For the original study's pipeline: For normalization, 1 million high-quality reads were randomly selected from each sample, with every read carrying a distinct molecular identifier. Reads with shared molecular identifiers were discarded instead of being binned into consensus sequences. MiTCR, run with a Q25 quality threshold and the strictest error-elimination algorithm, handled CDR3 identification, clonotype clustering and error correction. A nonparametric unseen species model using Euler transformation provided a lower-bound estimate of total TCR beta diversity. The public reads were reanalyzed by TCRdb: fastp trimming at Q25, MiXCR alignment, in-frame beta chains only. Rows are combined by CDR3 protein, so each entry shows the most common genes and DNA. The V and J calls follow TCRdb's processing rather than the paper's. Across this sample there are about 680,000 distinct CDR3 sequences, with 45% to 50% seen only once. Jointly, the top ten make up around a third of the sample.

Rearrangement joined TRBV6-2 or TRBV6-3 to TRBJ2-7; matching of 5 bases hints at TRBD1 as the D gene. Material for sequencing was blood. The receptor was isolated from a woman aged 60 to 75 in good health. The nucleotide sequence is TGTGCCAGCAGCCCCGATGACAGTTTATACGAGCAGTACTTC. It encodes CASSPDDSLYEQYF.